This T cell receptor beta chain was obtained from a study of T cell responses to AZD1222 COVID-19 vaccine. Study conclusions and caveats: Nearly half of spike-specific TCRs reportedly target variant regions that are unmutated in the B.1.351 and B.1.1.7 variants.

Generated by immunoSEQ multiplex PCR, the TCRdb table keeps only in-frame clones and is missing some. The sample lists about 130,000 clones, roughly 86% occurring once. About this clone itself: Antigen: not known.

The CDR3 is 15 residues long. With 3 bases removed from V and 1 base from J, the gap between germline ends came to 13 bases. CDR1 is MNHEY and CDR2 is SMNVEV in the germline V gene (reference sequence). The sequence was collected from an adult in good health. This specimen consisted of peripheral blood, obtained on day 0 of AZD1222 vaccination. The J gene is TRBJ2-7, the V gene TRBV27; a weak D match, TRBD2 (6 bases). The CDR3, as DNA: TGTGCCAGCAGTTTGGAGGGGCCTAGTTCCTACGAGCAGTACTTC. Protein: CASSLEGPSSYEQYF.